This TCR beta chain came from a study of shared clonotypes between healthy human individuals. General study findings and limits: Exclusively blood specimens were collected; tissue repertoires likely differ.

As regards this clone: No antigen is known for it.

The CDR3 runs to 16 residues. Researchers sequenced unsorted PBMC DNA using ten immunoSEQ deep assay plates. This table comes from immunoSEQ multiplex PCR, and its TCRdb copy is limited to in-frame clones, with some not included. The sample comprises 450,000 to 500,000 clones, around 79% of which are singletons, and less than 15% rests with the top ten. Specimen: PBMCs. The sequence was collected from a woman in her thirties or forties in good health. Some clones in this sample may be carry-over from other donors' samples. The J gene is TRBJ2-7, the V gene TRBV1; the table's D call, TRBD2, was not checked against the DNA. TRBV1 is a pseudogene. Written as DNA, the CDR3 is TGCACCAGCAGCCTGGGGGGGCTGAGGGGTATGATAGGGCAGTACTTC. This sequence encodes CTSSLGGLRGMIGQYF.